These T cell receptor beta chains were read from a single sample in a study of naive and memory T cell subsets. TCRdb analysed the UMI-ligation and nested PCR reads with MiXCR anew, one entry per CDR3 protein. Found here are 85,000 to 130,000 distinct CDR3 sequences, approximately 15% of them singletons; the top ten hold roughly 2.8%. Sequencing input: naive CD8+ T cells from blood. These receptors all come from a human donor in good health. CDR3s include the opening cysteine and the closing phenylalanine or tryptophan. The D gene is left open where the match is weak. Size tells how often a clone was seen (once, few, many) or the class of an expanded clone, and some rows leave it out.

CSVVADTQYF | TGCAGCGTTGTGGCGGATACGCAGTATTTT | TRBV29-1 | few | TRBJ2-3 | .
CASSVATGRNEKLFF | TGTGCCAGCAGCGTAGCCACAGGGAGAAATGAAAAACTGTTTTTT | TRBV9 | few | TRBJ1-4 | .
CASSQHINQETQYF | TGTGCCAGCAGCCAACACATAAACCAAGAGACCCAGTACTTC | TRBV7-9 | few | TRBJ2-5 | .
CAISGPSDRAVTYEQYF | TGTGCCATCAGTGGACCAAGCGACAGGGCCGTAACCTACGAGCAGTACTTC | TRBV10-3 | . | TRBJ2-7 | TRBD1
CSARDSSNQPQHF | TGCAGTGCTAGAGATTCCAGCAATCAGCCCCAGCATTTT | TRBV20-1 | few | TRBJ1-5 | .
CASSGTSDPYNEQFF | TGTGCCAGCAGCGGAACTAGCGACCCTTACAATGAGCAGTTCTTC | TRBV9 | . | TRBJ2-1 | TRBD2
CASSQSHGGPYEQYF | TGTGCCAGCAGCCAGAGCCACGGGGGTCCTTACGAGCAGTACTTC | TRBV3-1 | . | TRBJ2-7 | .
CASSSTGVGYEQYF | TGTGCCAGCAGTTCGACAGGGGTAGGTTACGAGCAGTACTTC | TRBV28 | few | TRBJ2-7 | TRBD1
CASSQAFQETQYF | TGTGCCAGCAGCCAAGCATTCCAAGAGACCCAGTACTTC | TRBV3-1 | many | TRBJ2-5 | .
CASSTPWGPSHNEQFF | TGTGCCAGCAGCACCCCGTGGGGTCCTTCCCACAATGAGCAGTTCTTC | TRBV7-2 | . | TRBJ2-1 | .
CASSPLSGAEQYF | TGTGCCAGCAGCCCCCTATCAGGGGCCGAGCAGTACTTC | TRBV14 | many | TRBJ2-7 | .